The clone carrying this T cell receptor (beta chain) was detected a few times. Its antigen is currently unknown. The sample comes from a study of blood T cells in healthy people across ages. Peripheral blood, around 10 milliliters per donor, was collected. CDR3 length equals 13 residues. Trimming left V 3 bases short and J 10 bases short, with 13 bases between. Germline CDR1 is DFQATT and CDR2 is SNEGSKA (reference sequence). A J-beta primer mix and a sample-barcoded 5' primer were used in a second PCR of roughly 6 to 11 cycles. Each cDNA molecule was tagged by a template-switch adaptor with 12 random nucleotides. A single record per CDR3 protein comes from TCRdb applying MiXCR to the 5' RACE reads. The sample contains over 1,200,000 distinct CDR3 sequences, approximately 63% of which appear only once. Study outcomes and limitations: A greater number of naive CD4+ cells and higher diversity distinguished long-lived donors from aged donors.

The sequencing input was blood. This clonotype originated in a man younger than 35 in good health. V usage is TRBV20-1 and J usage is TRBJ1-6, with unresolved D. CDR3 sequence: CSASPSPESPLHF. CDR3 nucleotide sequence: TGCAGTGCTAGCCCCTCGCCGGAATCACCCCTCCACTTT.